Following are 20 T cell receptor beta chains from one sample sequenced in a study of Ad26.COV2.S vaccination and SARS-CoV-2 variants. Clones were read by immunoSEQ multiplex PCR, and TCRdb kept only the in-frame ones, dropping some. The table lists approximately 410,000 clones, roughly 90% of them singletons. As to treatment: roughly 19 received Ad26.COV2.S at low or high dose, single or two shots; five or six received placebo; per-sample allocation not given. Vaccine and placebo recipients were sampled on day 63 after the first injection. Material: peripheral blood, obtained in a trial of Ad26.COV2.S vaccine versus placebo. The receptors were sampled from a person aged 18 to 59 who received the Ad26.COV2.S COVID-19 vaccine or a placebo.

The chain employs TRBV6-2 or TRBV6-3 and TRBJ2-2, with D maybe TRBD2 (7 bases). The germline V gene has CDR1 MNHEY and CDR2 SVGEGT. This CDR3 region has 15 residues. The germline V and J ends were trimmed by 3 bases and 3 bases, with 11 bases remaining between them. The CDR3 DNA reads as TGTGCCAGCAGTTATACAGGGAGGGACACCGGGGAGCTGTTTTTT. Encoded protein: CASSYTGRDTGELFF.

The V and J genes are TRBV5-6 and TRBJ1-6; no firm D call. This CDR3 region has 13 residues. In germline, CDR1 is SGHDT, CDR2 YYEEEE. The germline V and J ends were trimmed by 1 base and 7 bases, with 6 bases remaining between them. The CDR3 coding sequence is TGTGCCAGCAGCTTGTTGGGGAATTCACCCCTCCACTTT. It is translated as CASSLLGNSPLHF.

The rearrangement joins TRBV19 to TRBJ1-1; D gene ambiguous. CDR3 size: 13 residues. Trimming left V 5 bases short and J 0 bases short, with 7 bases between. CDR1 LNHDA and CDR2 SQIVND come from the germline V gene (reference sequence). The CDR3 protein is CASSPTLNTEAFF. Written as DNA, the CDR3 is TGTGCCAGTAGTCCTACATTGAACACTGAAGCTTTCTTT. The full variable domain, completed using reference TRBV19 and TRBJ1-1, is DGGITQSPKYLFRKEGQNVTLSCEQNLNHDAMYWYRQDPGQGLRLIYYSQIVNDFQKGDIAEGYSVSREKKESFPLTVTSAQKNPTAFYLCASSPTLNTEAFFGQGTRLTVV.

This clone was detected once. This chain connects TRBV5-3 to TRBJ1-5, with D uncertain. TRBV5-3 is filed as an ORF, its function uncertain. This CDR3 spans 17 amino acids. Trimming shortened V by 0 bases and J by 0 bases, and 13 bases separated the two germline ends. This CDR3 is CARSLEGHDNSNQPQHF. The CDR3 DNA reads as TGTGCCAGAAGCTTGGAAGGGCACGACAATAGCAATCAGCCCCAGCATTTT.

A single count supports this clone. The chain recombines TRBV5-1 with TRBJ2-1; D is ambiguous. The CDR3 spans 14 residues. Germline CDR1 is SGHRS and CDR2 is YFSETQ. Trimming cost V 0 bases and J 5 bases, with 9 bases left between them. In DNA, the CDR3 is TGCGCCAGCAGCTTGGTACAGCTAAACAATGAGCAGTTCTTC. It codes for CASSLVQLNNEQFF. Full variable domain (outside the CDR3, taken from reference TRBV5-1 and TRBJ2-1): KAGVTQTPRYLIKTRGQQVTLSCSPISGHRSVSWYQQTPGQGLQFLFEYFSETQRNKGNFPGRFSGRQFSNSRSEMNVSTLELGDSALYLCASSLVQLNNEQFFGPGTRLTVL.

This clone has only one observation. The chain recombines TRBV4-1 with TRBJ1-5, with unresolved D. The CDR3 spans 13 residues. The V end was cut by 1 base, the J end by 6 bases, with 7 bases between. From germline, CDR1 is MGHRA and CDR2 YSYEKL. CDR3 in amino acids: CASSQGSGQPQHF. DNA of the CDR3: TGCGCCAGCAGCCAAGGCTCCGGTCAGCCCCAGCATTTT.

The V call is TRBV4-3, the J call TRBJ1-4, with a tentative D call TRBD1 (6 bases). The germline V gene has CDR1 LGHNA and CDR2 YSLEER. The length of the CDR3 is 15 residues. V was trimmed by 0 bases and J by 8 bases, leaving 13 bases between them. The CDR3 protein is CASSQERGESEKLFF. The CDR3 DNA reads TGCGCCAGCAGCCAAGAAAGGGGGGAGTCAGAAAAACTGTTTTTT.

V is TRBV29-1 and J is TRBJ2-7, with 8 bases that match TRBD1. Germline V CDR1 and CDR2: SQVTM, ANQGSEA. The CDR3 sequence is 12 residues long. Germline trimming cut 3 bases from V and 5 bases from J; bases unmatched to any gene: 3. The DNA for the CDR3 is TGCAGCGTTGACGTGGACAGGGACGAGCAGTACTTC. Amino acids: CSVDVDRDEQYF.

The J gene is TRBJ2-7, the V gene TRBV6-6; D perhaps matches TRBD2 (5 bases). In germline, CDR1 is MNHNY, CDR2 SVGAGI (reference sequence). CDR3 size: 14 residues. Trimming pared 6 bases from V and 0 bases from J, leaving 12 bases between. CDR3 region: CASSPTSSSYEQYF. The CDR3 nucleotides read TGTGCCAGCAGCCCTACTAGTAGCTCCTACGAGCAGTACTTC.

The rearrangement joins TRBV18 to TRBJ2-3; a possible D gene is TRBD2 (7 bases). V shed 4 bases and J shed 4 bases, with 12 bases lying between them. This CDR3 has 14 amino acids. Germline V gene data show CDR1 as KGHSH and CDR2 as LQKENI. CDR3 residues: CASSRGGGADTQYF. Written as DNA, the CDR3 is TGTGCCAGCTCACGCGGAGGGGGGGCAGATACGCAGTATTTT.

The chain joins TRBV6-5 to TRBJ2-5; perhaps TRBD1 as D (7 bases). V lost 5 bases and J 4 bases, leaving 14 bases between the germline ends. The CDR3 is made up of 14 amino acids. Germline CDR1 reads MNHEY; CDR2 reads SVGAGI. CDR3 in amino acids: CASSPPQGGETQYF. The CDR3 DNA reads TGTGCCAGCAGTCCACCCCAGGGGGGAGAGACCCAGTACTTC.

The J gene is TRBJ1-1, the V gene TRBV6-5; the D is unclear. V was cut by 7 bases and J by 8 bases, with 17 bases left in between. The CDR3 is 13 amino acids. CDR1 and CDR2 from the germline V gene are MNHEY and SVGAGI. The CDR3: CASKKEVGREAFF. The CDR3 DNA reads TGTGCCAGCAAAAAGGAAGTGGGCAGGGAAGCTTTCTTT.

The chain is built from TRBV11-3 and TRBJ2-3, with TRBD2 identical over 13 bases. J lost 4 bases, V lost 4 bases, and 2 bases had no gene match. Germline V CDR1 and CDR2: SGHNT, YENEEA. CDR3 length: 15 residues. The CDR3: CASSSGLAGPDTQYF. The CDR3, as DNA: TGTGCCAGCAGCTCGGGACTAGCGGGGCCAGATACGCAGTATTTT.

The chain links TRBV6-2 or TRBV6-3 to TRBJ1-1; D perhaps matches TRBD1 (5 bases). V was cut by 2 bases and J by 5 bases, with 12 bases left in between. This CDR3 is 14 amino acids long. CDR1 is MNHEY and CDR2 is SVGEGT in the germline V gene. The CDR3 DNA follows: TGTGCCAGCAGTTACCGCGTCAGGGAAACTGAAGCTTTCTTT. Amino acid sequence: CASSYRVRETEAFF.

The chain joins TRBV24-1 to TRBJ1-1; a weak D match, TRBD1 (5 bases). The CDR3 contains 15 residues. Germline V gene lookup returns CDR1 KGHDR and CDR2 SFDVKD. The V end lost 4 bases, the J end lost 1 base, and 12 bases lay between the germline ends. The CDR3 DNA reads as TGTGCCACCAGTGAGCGAGGGGTCGGGAACACTGAAGCTTTCTTT. It is translated as CATSERGVGNTEAFF.

The gene calls are TRBV9 and TRBJ1-6; D remains unclear. Germline CDR1 is SGDLS and CDR2 is YYNGEE. This CDR3 region has 12 residues. Deletions cut 0 bases from V and 10 bases from J, with 5 bases between. The DNA of the CDR3 is TGTGCCAGCAGCGTAGACCTGTCACCCCTCCACTTT. Its protein product is CASSVDLSPLHF.

This chain connects TRBV15 to TRBJ2-5; a weak D match, TRBD2 (5 bases). Germline values: CDR1 LNHNV, CDR2 YYDKDF (reference sequence). This CDR3 is 17 amino acids long. V was shortened by 0 bases and J by 0 bases, with 14 bases between the two germline ends. The chain's CDR3 is CATSRDPASWYQETQYF. The DNA for the CDR3 is TGTGCCACCAGCAGAGATCCGGCTAGCTGGTACCAAGAGACCCAGTACTTC.

V is TRBV6-6 and J is TRBJ2-7, with D possibly called TRBD1 or TRBD2 (5 bases each). Trimming stripped 7 bases from V and 3 bases from J, with 16 bases between. The CDR3 has 14 amino acids. Germline assignment: CDR1 MNHNY and CDR2 SVGAGI (reference sequence). The chain's CDR3 is CASMRGHGGYEQYF. CDR3 sequence (DNA): TGTGCCAGCATGAGGGGCCATGGGGGCTACGAGCAGTACTTC.

The rearrangement links TRBV12-3 or TRBV12-4 to TRBJ2-7; no clear D gene. Trimming took off 1 base at V and 2 bases at J, with 6 bases between the two ends. The CDR3 totals 13 residues. CDR3 amino acids: CASSLDEAYEQYF. The CDR3 region has the DNA TGTGCCAGCAGTTTAGACGAGGCCTACGAGCAGTACTTC.

The chain carries TRBV11-2 and TRBJ2-1; D is unresolved. Germline CDR1 SGHAT, CDR2 FQNNGV. With 4 bases removed from V and 2 bases from J, the gap between germline ends came to 12 bases. The CDR3 totals 15 residues. The CDR3 DNA sequence: TGTGCCAGCAGCTCCGGGTCTAAAACCTACAATGAGCAGTTCTTC. Protein product: CASSSGSKTYNEQFF.